A selection of T cell receptor beta chains follows, all from one sample in a study of response to subunit inactivated influenza vaccine. MiXCR, run by TCRdb on the RT-PCR reads, gives a single entry per CDR3 protein. The data contain under 850,000 distinct CDR3 sequences, approximately 18% of them singletons. The source material was PBMCs from blood, sampled around 5 days after vaccination. The receptor source for this set is a middle-aged man who received an inactivated influenza vaccine. Each CDR3 is given with its conserved first and last residue. Fields, in order: D gene, V gene, J gene, clone size, CDR3 protein, CDR3 DNA. A D gene is named only where the DNA matches it firmly. Only some rows state a clone size, as once, few, many or a class for expanded clones.

>NA|TRBV24-1|TRBJ2-3|few
CATSDQPGSTQYF
TGTGCCACCAGTGATCAACCGGGGTCGACGCAGTATTTT
>NA|TRBV19|TRBJ2-1|few
CASSPDTGSLYNEQFF
TGTGCCAGTAGTCCGGACACAGGGTCTTTATACAATGAGCAGTTCTTC
>TRBD2|TRBV12-3/TRBV12-4|TRBJ2-3|NA
CASTKRGVADTQYF
TGTGCCAGCACCAAGCGGGGGGTTGCAGATACGCAGTATTTT
>NA|TRBV2|TRBJ1-2|many
CASSAGQWGYTF
TGTGCCAGCAGCGCAGGACAGTGGGGCTACACCTTC
>TRBD1|TRBV7-9|TRBJ1-1|NA
CASSSSGGSGFF
TGTGCCAGCAGCTCTTCAGGGGGCTCAGGTTTCTTT
>NA|TRBV20-1|TRBJ1-4|NA
CSGQVNEKLFF
TGCAGTGGGCAGGTTAATGAAAAACTGTTTTTT
>TRBD1|TRBV6-1|TRBJ1-5|NA
CASRVGTENNQPQHF
TGTGCCAGCAGAGTAGGGACAGAGAACAATCAGCCCCAGCATTTT
>NA|TRBV3-1|TRBJ2-1|few
CASSQGAKDNEQFF
TGTGCCAGCAGCCAAGGTGCCAAAGACAATGAGCAGTTCTTC
>NA|TRBV30|TRBJ2-2|NA
CAWRRLAGELFF
TGTGCCTGGAGAAGACTAGCCGGGGAGCTGTTTTTT
>TRBD2|TRBV20-1|TRBJ2-4|NA
CSAGPSGSKNIQYF
TGCAGTGCTGGCCCTAGCGGGAGCAAAAACATTCAGTACTTC
>NA|TRBV4-3|TRBJ2-2|few
CASSQDEVRTGELFF
TGCGCCAGCAGCCAAGATGAAGTGCGCACCGGGGAGCTGTTTTTT
>NA|TRBV12-3/TRBV12-4|TRBJ2-7|NA
CASSLMGRGEQYF
TGTGCCAGCAGTTTGATGGGGCGGGGCGAGCAGTACTTC
>NA|TRBV20-1|TRBJ1-5|NA
CSARDPGGWGNQPQHF
TGCAGTGCTAGAGACCCGGGGGGTTGGGGCAATCAGCCCCAGCATTTT
>TRBD1|TRBV5-1|TRBJ2-3|NA
CASSRQGAVDTQYF
TGCGCCAGCAGCCGACAGGGGGCCGTGGATACGCAGTATTTT
>TRBD1|TRBV20-1|TRBJ1-2|few
CSARGRGLDGYTF
TGCAGTGCTAGAGGCAGGGGGCTGGATGGCTACACCTTC
>NA|TRBV7-2|TRBJ2-5|NA
CASSWDKGMGSQETQYF
TGTGCCAGCAGCTGGGACAAGGGTATGGGAAGCCAAGAGACCCAGTACTTC
>TRBD2|TRBV30|TRBJ2-7|many
CAWISASGSSYEQYF
TGTGCCTGGATCTCGGCTAGCGGGAGCTCCTACGAGCAGTACTTC
>NA|TRBV20-1|TRBJ2-3|few
CSAQIGGPTDTQYF
TGCAGTGCCCAGATTGGGGGTCCCACAGATACGCAGTATTTT
>TRBD2|TRBV5-1|TRBJ2-3|few
CASSLGPTSADTQYF
TGCGCCAGCAGCTTGGGCCCCACTAGCGCAGATACGCAGTATTTT
>NA|TRBV6-5|TRBJ2-1|few
CASSYPGTNNEQFF
TGTGCCAGCAGTTACCCTGGGACAAACAATGAGCAGTTCTTC
>NA|TRBV4-3|TRBJ1-2|few
CASSQEAGTGYTF
TGCGCCAGCAGCCAAGAAGCGGGGACTGGCTACACCTTC
>NA|TRBV7-2|TRBJ2-3|NA
CASSFVGRGVADTQYF
TGTGCCAGCAGCTTCGTTGGCAGGGGAGTCGCAGATACGCAGTATTTT
>TRBD2|TRBV5-5|TRBJ2-1|many
CASSLIAGKHEQFF
TGTGCCAGCAGCTTGATAGCGGGAAAGCATGAGCAGTTCTTC
>NA|TRBV20-1|TRBJ1-1|NA
CSAQAARNTEAFF
TGCAGTGCCCAGGCGGCGCGGAACACTGAAGCTTTCTTT
>NA|TRBV15|TRBJ2-1|NA
CATSSVDNYNEQFF
TGTGCCACCAGCAGCGTGGATAACTACAATGAGCAGTTCTTC
>NA|TRBV7-9|TRBJ2-7|NA
CASSFESYYEQYF
TGTGCCAGCAGCTTCGAATCCTACTACGAGCAGTACTTC
>NA|TRBV11-2|TRBJ1-1|NA
CASSLDGLGGAFF
TGTGCCAGCAGCTTAGACGGGCTGGGGGGGGCTTTCTTT
>NA|TRBV6-2/TRBV6-3|TRBJ2-1|NA
CASSQGTSLGEQFF
TGTGCCAGCAGTCAGGGGACGAGTTTGGGGGAGCAGTTCTTC
>NA|TRBV7-9|TRBJ2-3|few
CASSGTGLGTDTQYF
TGTGCCAGCAGCGGAACAGGGTTGGGCACAGATACGCAGTATTTT
>NA|TRBV7-9|TRBJ2-2|few
CASSLALILTGELFF
TGTGCCAGCAGCTTAGCCCTCATTCTCACCGGGGAGCTGTTTTTT
>NA|TRBV28|TRBJ2-3|few
CASIGIMRWGTDTQYF
TGTGCCAGCATAGGGATAATGAGGTGGGGCACAGATACGCAGTATTTT
>TRBD2|TRBV5-1|TRBJ2-1|NA
CASGTSGAINEQFF
TGCGCCAGCGGTACTAGCGGGGCAATCAATGAGCAGTTCTTC
>NA|TRBV6-1|TRBJ2-5|few
CASKDYKQETQYF
TGTGCCAGCAAAGACTACAAACAAGAGACCCAGTACTTC
>NA|TRBV20-1|TRBJ2-1|few
CSARVSNRNNEQFF
TGCAGTGCTAGAGTCTCAAACAGGAACAATGAGCAGTTCTTC
>NA|TRBV6-1|TRBJ1-4|NA
CASGRFVPNEKLFF
TGTGCCAGCGGCCGGTTTGTACCTAATGAAAAACTGTTTTTT
>NA|TRBV10-3|TRBJ2-3|few
CAISERGTTSTDTQYF
TGTGCCATCAGTGAGAGGGGCACTACAAGCACAGATACGCAGTATTTT
>NA|TRBV9|TRBJ2-5|NA
CASSVAGYQETQYF
TGTGCCAGCAGCGTAGCTGGGTACCAAGAGACCCAGTACTTC
>NA|TRBV20-1|TRBJ1-1|few
CSARKGHKNTEAFF
TGCAGTGCTAGAAAAGGACACAAGAACACTGAAGCTTTCTTT
>NA|TRBV7-2|TRBJ2-1|many
CASSSGGSYNEQFF
TGTGCCAGCAGCTCCGGGGGCTCGTACAATGAGCAGTTCTTC
>TRBD2|TRBV19|TRBJ2-1|NA
CASKVGRHNEQFF
TGTGCCAGTAAGGTCGGGAGGCACAATGAGCAGTTCTTC
>NA|TRBV4-3|TRBJ2-5|NA
CASSQEKLQETQYF
TGCGCCAGCAGCCAAGAGAAACTACAAGAGACCCAGTACTTC
>NA|TRBV29-1|TRBJ2-7|few
CSVASKGLIYEQYF
TGCAGCGTTGCCAGCAAGGGGCTCATCTACGAGCAGTACTTC
>NA|TRBV12-3/TRBV12-4|TRBJ2-3|few
CASSLRRSSTDTQYF
TGTGCCAGCAGTTTAAGGCGGAGTAGCACAGATACGCAGTATTTT
>TRBD2|TRBV20-1|TRBJ2-7|many
CSARVGLAGSYEQYF
TGCAGTGCTAGAGTCGGACTAGCGGGCTCCTACGAGCAGTACTTC
>NA|TRBV6-1|TRBJ2-7|few
CASSVRAGSGEQYF
TGTGCCAGCAGTGTACGGGCCGGGTCGGGTGAGCAGTACTTC
>TRBD2|TRBV15|TRBJ2-2|NA
CATSRDLAGVSGELFF
TGTGCCACCAGCAGAGATTTAGCGGGAGTTAGCGGGGAGCTGTTTTTT
>TRBD1|TRBV6-1|TRBJ1-4|few
CASRSDRGREEKLFF
TGTGCCAGCAGATCTGACAGGGGGCGTGAAGAAAAACTGTTTTTT
>NA|TRBV12-3/TRBV12-4|TRBJ2-4|few
CASRPGRANIQYF
TGTGCCAGCAGACCGGGACGCGCCAACATTCAGTACTTC
>TRBD1|TRBV7-9|TRBJ2-2|few
CASSGDSTGELFF
TGTGCCAGCAGCGGGGACAGCACCGGGGAGCTGTTTTTT
>TRBD2|TRBV18|TRBJ2-1|NA
CASSPPAALAGGQSYNEQFF
TGTGCCAGCTCACCACCTGCGGCTCTAGCGGGGGGGCAGTCCTACAATGAGCAGTTCTTC
>TRBD1|TRBV19|TRBJ1-1|NA
CASSIFLGQGRTEAFF
TGTGCCAGTAGTATTTTCTTGGGACAGGGGCGTACTGAAGCTTTCTTT
>NA|TRBV5-6|TRBJ2-7|NA
CASSLQRSASAYEQYF
TGTGCCAGCAGCTTACAGAGATCGGCCAGCGCCTACGAGCAGTACTTC
>NA|TRBV7-3|TRBJ2-3|NA
CASRLSGTSTDTQYF
TGTGCCAGCAGACTTAGCGGAACCAGCACAGATACGCAGTATTTT
>TRBD2|TRBV6-2/TRBV6-3|TRBJ2-5|many
CASSHRTSEYQETQYF
TGTGCCAGCAGTCACCGGACTAGCGAGTACCAAGAGACCCAGTACTTC
>NA|TRBV7-7|TRBJ2-3|few
CASSPTLLDTQYF
TGTGCCAGCAGCCCCACCCTTTTGGATACGCAGTATTTT
>NA|TRBV3-1|TRBJ2-7|many
CASSLSLKSYEQYF
TGTGCCAGCAGCCTCAGCCTTAAATCCTACGAGCAGTACTTC
>NA|TRBV5-1|TRBJ2-1|NA
CASSLSSQSYNEQFF
TGCGCCAGCAGCTTAAGCAGTCAATCCTACAATGAGCAGTTCTTC